What follows are 25 T cell receptor beta chains derived from one specimen sequenced in a study of cytomegalovirus exposure and HLA in healthy donors. In the PCR, 60 Vbeta and 13 Jbeta primers were used. Data came from immunoSEQ multiplex PCR; TCRdb stores just in-frame clones and leaves some out. Of tens of thousands of clones in the sample, roughly four fifths are singletons; the top ten hold roughly 4.5%. Sequencing input: PBMCs. The receptor source for this set is a woman aged 40 to 50 in good health and CMV-seropositive.

This clone was detected a few times. V usage is TRBV6-6 and J usage is TRBJ2-1; 10 positions agree with TRBD2. The germline CDR1 and CDR2 sequences are MNHNY and SVGAGI (reference sequence). CDR3 length equals 15 residues. With 8 bases clipped from V and 0 bases from J, the junction kept 4 bases outside the gene matches. CDR3 bases: TGTGCCAGCTCTCCTAGCGGGAGCTCCTACAATGAGCAGTTCTTC. It specifies CASSPSGSSYNEQFF.

J is TRBJ2-3 and V is TRBV7-6; unclear D gene. CDR1 and CDR2 (germline): SGHVS, FNYEAQ. V lost 3 bases, J lost 1 base, and 5 bases lay in between. This CDR3 spans 13 amino acids. CDR3 region: CASSLTGTDTQYF. DNA of the CDR3: TGTGCCAGCAGCTTGACTGGCACAGATACGCAGTATTTT.

The genes are TRBV19 and TRBJ1-1, with TRBD1 matching 8 bases. The CDR3 is 14 amino acids. Germline CDR1 and CDR2: LNHDA and SQIVND (reference sequence). Trimming cost V 3 bases and J 3 bases; bases outside gene matches: 3. CDR3 nucleotides: TGTGCCAGTAGTATGATACAGGGGGACACTGAAGCTTTCTTT. Translation: CASSMIQGDTEAFF.

The chain uses TRBV7-9 and TRBJ2-7; 7 nucleotides line up with TRBD1. V was pared by 1 base and J by 5 bases, with 8 bases of the junction left unmatched. The CDR3 runs 15 residues. The germline V gene has CDR1 SEHNR and CDR2 FQNEAQ (reference sequence). This CDR3 reads CASSLGQGEIDEQYF. As DNA, the CDR3 is TGTGCCAGCAGCTTAGGGCAGGGGGAAATCGACGAGCAGTACTTC.

The V gene is TRBV5-1, the J gene TRBJ1-4; TRBD1 might be the D (5 bases). CDR3 length: 15 amino acids. Trimming stripped 1 base from V and 4 bases from J, with 11 bases between. Looked up from germline, CDR1 is SGHRS and CDR2 is YFSETQ. The CDR3 bases are TGCGCCAGCAGCTTGCTTGACAGTGTTAATGAAAAACTGTTTTTT. Protein: CASSLLDSVNEKLFF.

As DNA, the CDR3 is TGTGCCAGCAGCCTCCAGGGAGGGGCAGGGGAAAAACTGTTTTTT. This sequence encodes CASSLQGGAGEKLFF. The chain recombines TRBV7-3 with TRBJ1-4; D might be TRBD1 (5 bases). This CDR3 contains 15 residues. CDR1 SGHTA and CDR2 FQGTGA come from the germline V gene. Trimming left V 5 bases short and J 8 bases short, with 18 bases between.

The V and J genes are TRBV7-8 and TRBJ1-1, with D possibly TRBD1 on 6 matching bases. The CDR3 length is 15 residues. The V gene lost 5 bases and the J gene lost 1 base, with 14 bases spanning the gap. The germline CDR1 and CDR2 sequences are SGHVS and FQNEAQ. This CDR3 is CASSLTGPRNTEAFF. CDR3 nucleotide sequence: TGTGCCAGCAGCCTTACAGGGCCTCGGAACACTGAAGCTTTCTTT.

This clone was recorded only once. The CDR3 nucleotides are TGCGCCAGCACCGGCGGAGAGGGGGTCTCCTACGAGCAGTACTTC. This gives the protein CASTGGEGVSYEQYF. J is TRBJ2-7 and V is TRBV10-2; D is possibly TRBD1 (6 bases). The length of the CDR3 is 15 residues. Germline loops: CDR1 WSHSY, CDR2 SAAADI. V was trimmed by 7 bases and J by 0 bases, leaving 16 bases between them.

This clone has only one observation. V is TRBV27 and J is TRBJ1-2, with TRBD1 as a possible D gene (6 bases). This CDR3 is 15 amino acids long. V shed 3 bases and J shed 4 bases, with 15 bases lying between them. Looked up from germline, CDR1 is MNHEY and CDR2 is SMNVEV (reference sequence). CDR3 loop: CASSFAQGGGYGYTF. The DNA of the CDR3 is TGTGCCAGCAGTTTCGCACAGGGTGGGGGCTATGGCTACACCTTC.

V usage is TRBV5-1 and J usage is TRBJ2-2; TRBD1 agrees at 10 bases. Germline V gives CDR1 SGHRS, CDR2 YFSETQ. The CDR3 has 17 residues. V lost 2 bases and J lost 2; bases outside the gene matches: 6. The CDR3 coding sequence is TGCGCCAGCAGCTTTCATTGGACAGGGGGTAACACCGGGGAGCTGTTTTTT. It codes for CASSFHWTGGNTGELFF. Variable domain in full (rest from reference TRBV5-1 and TRBJ2-2): KAGVTQTPRYLIKTRGQQVTLSCSPISGHRSVSWYQQTPGQGLQFLFEYFSETQRNKGNFPGRFSGRQFSNSRSEMNVSTLELGDSALYLCASSFHWTGGNTGELFFGEGSRLTVL.

J is TRBJ2-5 and V is TRBV5-6; TRBD2 matches 7 bases. Germline V gene lookup returns CDR1 SGHDT and CDR2 YYEEEE. This CDR3 is 15 amino acids long. Germline trimming cut 4 bases from V and 4 bases from J; bases unmatched to any gene: 10. CDR3 sequence reads: CASSTWGGSGETQYF. The CDR3 bases are TGTGCCAGCAGCACATGGGGGGGGTCGGGAGAGACCCAGTACTTC.

The chain links TRBV19 to TRBJ1-1; the D gene is possibly TRBD1 (6 bases). Germline V gives CDR1 LNHDA, CDR2 SQIVND (reference sequence). The CDR3 is 15 residues long. V was clipped by 3 bases and J by 3 bases, with 14 bases between them. CDR3 bases: TGTGCCAGTAGTATGAGGGGGAGCGGAGACACTGAAGCTTTCTTT. Protein sequence: CASSMRGSGDTEAFF.

This clone has just one count. This chain links TRBV7-2 with TRBJ2-1; 9 bases match TRBD2. Trimming at V came to 1 base and at J to 3 bases, leaving 4 bases not matched to a gene. The CDR3 contains 16 residues. CDR1 SGHTA and CDR2 FQGNSA come from the germline V gene. CDR3 loop: CASSLVRLAVYNEQFF. The CDR3 nucleotides are TGTGCCAGCAGCTTAGTTAGACTAGCGGTCTACAATGAGCAGTTCTTC.

The chain links TRBV2 to TRBJ2-6; TRBD1 agrees at 9 bases. In germline, CDR1 is SNHLY, CDR2 FYNNEI. V was clipped by 8 bases and J by 0 bases; unmatched bases: 5. This CDR3 has 16 amino acids. Here the CDR3 reads CASGDRESSGANVLTF. The CDR3 DNA reads TGTGCCAGCGGGGACAGGGAGAGCTCTGGGGCCAACGTCCTGACTTTC.

The V call is TRBV10-3, the J call TRBJ1-4; TRBD1 might be the D (6 bases). Trimming removed 6 bases from V and 6 bases from J, with 11 bases in between. Germline V gene data show CDR1 as ENHRY and CDR2 as SYGVKD. The CDR3 consists of 13 residues. CDR3: CAIRGTTDEKLFF. The CDR3, as DNA: TGTGCCATCAGGGGGACAACGGATGAAAAACTGTTTTTT.

The V and J genes are TRBV30 and TRBJ2-3; D is unresolved. Per germline, CDR1 GTSNPN and CDR2 SVGIG (reference sequence). The CDR3 covers 13 residues. V gave up 3 bases and J gave up 4 bases, with 11 bases separating them. The CDR3 protein is CAWRFRWSDTQYF. The CDR3 region has the DNA TGTGCCTGGAGGTTCAGATGGTCAGATACGCAGTATTTT.

With regard to this clone: The sample holds other DNA sequences that translate to the same CDR3. The chain uses TRBV4-2 and TRBJ2-7; TRBD1 matches 8 bases. V lost 3 bases, J lost 0 bases, and 7 bases stayed unmatched. This CDR3 has 16 residues. Germline CDR1 reads LGHNA; CDR2 reads YNFKEQ. The CDR3 loop reads CASSHERTGNSYEQYF. The CDR3 nucleotides read TGTGCCAGCAGCCACGAAAGGACAGGGAACTCCTACGAGCAGTACTTC.

The V call is TRBV4-1, the J call TRBJ2-5; no clear D. V lost 1 base and J 5 bases, leaving 8 bases between the germline ends. The germline V gene has CDR1 MGHRA and CDR2 YSYEKL. The CDR3 sequence is 13 residues long. Here the CDR3 reads CASSQGQLETQYF. The CDR3 DNA is TGCGCCAGCAGCCAAGGACAACTCGAGACCCAGTACTTC.

The CDR3 region has the DNA TGTGCCAGCAGTGGTTATGGAGGGACCCAGTACTTC. As protein: CASSGYGGTQYF. The rearrangement joins TRBV6-5 to TRBJ2-5; TRBD2 might be the D (5 bases). The CDR3 runs to 12 residues. Germline lookup yields CDR1 MNHEY and CDR2 SVGAGI. V lost 5 bases, J lost 7 bases, and 11 bases lay in between.

Here the CDR3 reads CASSLQGETQYF. As DNA, the CDR3 is TGCGCCAGCAGCTTGCAGGGAGAGACCCAGTACTTC. J is TRBJ2-5 and V is TRBV5-1; TRBD1 might be the D (5 bases). Trimming left V 1 base short and J 4 bases short, with 5 bases between. The CDR3 runs 12 residues. Germline V gives CDR1 SGHRS, CDR2 YFSETQ.

The V and J genes are TRBV9 and TRBJ1-1; tentative D call: TRBD1 (6 bases). Germline assignment: CDR1 SGDLS and CDR2 YYNGEE. This CDR3 comprises 14 residues. Between the trimmed V and J ends, which lost 0 bases and 5 bases, there was a span of 11 bases. The chain's CDR3 is CASSVEAGETEAFF. The DNA for the CDR3 is TGTGCCAGCAGCGTAGAGGCAGGGGAGACTGAAGCTTTCTTT.

This clone was seen once. J is TRBJ2-5 and V is TRBV7-9; 7 nucleotides match TRBD1. The length of the CDR3 is 14 residues. Trimming removed 4 bases from V and 4 bases from J; junction bases left unmatched: 6. Per the germline V gene, CDR1 is SEHNR and CDR2 is FQNEAQ (reference sequence). The CDR3 is CASSSTGETETQYF. The CDR3 DNA sequence: TGTGCCAGCAGCTCAACAGGGGAAACAGAGACCCAGTACTTC.

This chain uses TRBV6-6 with TRBJ2-7; the D gene is possibly TRBD1 (5 bases). Deletions cut 2 bases from V and 1 base from J, with 12 bases between. Looked up from germline, CDR1 is MNHNY and CDR2 is SVGAGI (reference sequence). CDR3 length: 15 residues. This CDR3 reads CASSYPIGVSYEQYF. CDR3 DNA sequence: TGTGCCAGCAGTTACCCCATAGGGGTTTCCTACGAGCAGTACTTC.

This CDR3 is CSVEDRTGRANYGYTF. In nucleotides, the CDR3 is TGCAGCGTTGAAGATAGGACAGGGCGAGCTAACTATGGCTACACCTTC. The genes are TRBV29-1 and TRBJ1-2, with TRBD1 identical over 8 bases. The V segment lost 0 bases and the J segment 0 bases; nucleotides outside the gene matches: 6. The CDR3 runs 16 residues. Germline V gene sequence: CDR1 SQVTM, CDR2 ANQGSEA.

The chain recombines TRBV6-1 with TRBJ2-5; 13 nucleotides agree with TRBD2. There are 15 residues in the CDR3. The ends lost 4 bases at V and 2 bases at J; junction bases unmatched: 1. The germline CDR1 and CDR2 sequences are MNHNS and SASEGT. In DNA form, the CDR3 reads TGTGCCAGCAGTGGACTAGCGGGAGGTCAAGAGACCCAGTACTTC. The encoded protein is CASSGLAGGQETQYF.